One sample yielded the 14 T cell receptor beta chains listed below, sequenced in a study of Graves' ophthalmopathy and Graves' hyperthyroidism. RNA transcripts provided the template for amplifying TCR beta CDR3 regions. HTBI-primed first-round RT-PCR preceded second-round multiplex PCR. TCRdb analysed the multiplex PCR reads with MiXCR anew, one entry per CDR3 protein. The repertoire holds a few hundred thousand distinct CDR3 sequences, with roughly 39% as singletons. Sequenced: peripheral blood or thyroid tissue (not recorded which). All receptors derive from an adult man with Graves' hyperthyroidism.

The rearrangement joins TRBV24-1 to TRBJ1-2, with D perhaps matching TRBD1 (5 bases). The germline gives CDR1 KGHDR, CDR2 SFDVKD. CDR3 length: 13 amino acids. Trimming removed 5 bases at V and 11 bases at J, with 17 bases between. CDR3: CATSAGTSGIYTF. CDR3 DNA: TGTGCCACCAGTGCCGGGACTAGCGGGATTTACACCTTC.

The CDR3 here is CASTGGTAGAVSGYTF. CDR3 DNA sequence: TGTGCCAGCACCGGCGGGACAGCGGGGGCGGTTAGTGGCTACACCTTC. The chain couples TRBV12-3 or TRBV12-4 to TRBJ1-2; 7 bases agree with TRBD1. This CDR3 is built from 16 residues. The trim removed 7 bases at V and 7 bases at J, leaving 18 bases unmatched.

CDR3 amino acids: CASTVSTRVNSPLHF. CDR3 DNA sequence: TGTGCCAGTACGGTCTCGACACGGGTTAATTCACCCCTCCACTTT. The V gene is TRBV19, the J gene TRBJ1-6; D uncertain. Germline loops: CDR1 LNHDA, CDR2 SQIVND (reference sequence). The CDR3 sequence is 15 residues long. V lost 7 bases and J lost 6, with 16 bases in between.

This clonotype was seen repeatedly, ten times or more. The chain joins TRBV20-1 to TRBJ2-7, with D perhaps assigned TRBD1 or TRBD2 (5 bases each). The CDR3 has 13 amino acids. Trimming pared 7 bases from V and 4 bases from J, leaving 17 bases between. Germline V gene sequence: CDR1 DFQATT, CDR2 SNEGSKA (reference sequence). Written as DNA, the CDR3 is TGCAGTGTCAGATCGGGGCGTGGGTACGAGCAGTACTTC. As protein: CSVRSGRGYEQYF.

This clonotype occurred a few times. This chain uses TRBV28 with TRBJ2-7; D may be TRBD2 (5 bases). The germline V gene has CDR1 MDHEN and CDR2 SYDVKM. V shed 5 bases and J shed 2 bases, with 13 bases lying between them. The CDR3 is 14 residues long. This CDR3 reads CASSHPRGTYEQYF. Here the CDR3 DNA reads TGTGCCAGCAGTCACCCCCGGGGTACCTACGAGCAGTACTTC. Complete variable domain (other parts from reference TRBV28 and TRBJ2-7): DVKVTQSSRYLVKRTGEKVFLECVQDMDHENMFWYRQDPGLGLRLIYFSYDVKMKEKGDIPEGYSVSREKKERFSLILESASTNQTSMYLCASSHPRGTYEQYFGPGTRLTVT.

The gene calls are TRBV6-5 and TRBJ1-2, with D possibly TRBD1 on 5 matching bases. Germline V gene lookup returns CDR1 MNHEY and CDR2 SVGAGI. The ends were cut back, 2 bases at V and 1 base at J, with 11 bases in the middle. The CDR3 runs to 15 residues. The CDR3 loop reads CASSYSGTDNYGYTF. CDR3 DNA sequence: TGTGCCAGCAGTTACAGTGGGACGGATAACTATGGCTACACCTTC.

This rearrangement joins TRBV7-9 to TRBJ1-6; TRBD1 is a possible D gene (5 bases). Germline CDR1 is SEHNR and CDR2 is FQNEAQ (reference sequence). Trimming stripped 3 bases from V and 6 bases from J, with 9 bases between. The CDR3 length is 14 residues. The CDR3 nucleotides are TGTGCCAGCAGCTTTCAGGGTCGTAATTCACCCCTCCACTTT. Encoded protein: CASSFQGRNSPLHF.

J is TRBJ2-1 and V is TRBV7-2; perhaps TRBD2 as D (6 bases). Germline CDR1 reads SGHTA; CDR2 reads FQGNSA. Trimming pared 5 bases from V and 4 bases from J, leaving 9 bases between. CDR3 length: 13 amino acids. The CDR3 nucleotides read TGTGCCAGCAGCAACGGACTATACAATGAGCAGTTCTTC. This translates into CASSNGLYNEQFF.

The genes are TRBV7-9 and TRBJ2-5, with 8 bases that match TRBD2. Germline V lookup: CDR1 SEHNR, CDR2 FQNEAQ (reference sequence). CDR3 length: 21 amino acids. V lost 0 bases, J lost 3 bases, and 21 bases stayed unmatched. CDR3 in amino acids: CASSLAGGRPGQAGEKETQYF. Written as DNA, the CDR3 is TGTGCCAGCAGCTTAGCCGGAGGCCGGCCGGGACAAGCGGGGGAGAAAGAGACCCAGTACTTC.

This clonotype was picked up many times. The chain is built from TRBV25-1 and TRBJ2-5; D is unclear. CDR3 length: 14 amino acids. V dropped 5 bases and J dropped 2 bases, with 12 bases sitting between them. CDR1 is MGHDK and CDR2 is SYGVNS in the germline V gene. The chain's CDR3 is CASSPLVRQETQYF. The CDR3 DNA is TGTGCCAGCAGTCCCCTAGTGCGACAAGAGACCCAGTACTTC.

The chain links TRBV9 to TRBJ2-5; 7 bases agree with TRBD2. The J call may not be correct, given that the DNA end is closer to TRBJ2-1. Per germline, CDR1 SGDLS and CDR2 YYNGEE. This CDR3 region has 14 residues. The CDR3 region is CASSVDVGRTEQFF. The CDR3 nucleotides are TGTGCCAGCAGCGTAGATGTCGGGAGGACTGAGCAGTTCTTC.

This clonotype was picked up many times. The chain is built from TRBV10-3 and TRBJ2-2; D remains unclear. The CDR3 is 11 amino acids. CDR1 is ENHRY and CDR2 is SYGVKD in the germline V gene. Trimming took 10 bases from V and 5 from J, leaving 8 bases between them. CDR3 in amino acids: CATYWTGELFF. In DNA form, the CDR3 reads TGTGCCACCTACTGGACCGGGGAGCTGTTTTTT.

This clonotype was observed once. The junction departs from the called germline gene at one end, perhaps through a read error. The V gene is TRBV24-1, the J gene TRBJ2-5; perhaps TRBD1 as D (7 bases). This CDR3 is 14 amino acids long. Germline lookup yields CDR1 KGHDR and CDR2 SFDVKD. The CDR3 protein is CASSEQGRKETQYF. CDR3 coding DNA: TGCGCCAGCAGTGAACAGGGGAGGAAGGAGACCCAGTACTTC.

With respect to this clonotype: A read error may explain this, as a much larger clone is one base away. J is TRBJ2-7 and V is TRBV7-2; 12 nucleotides line up with TRBD2. Per germline, CDR1 SGHTA and CDR2 FQGNSA. With V trimmed by 4 bases and J by 0 bases, 1 base remained unmatched. The CDR3 runs to 15 residues. The CDR3 spells CASSSSGRVSYEQYF. CDR3 coding DNA: TGTGCCAGCAGCTCTAGCGGGAGGGTCTCCTACGAGCAGTACTTC.